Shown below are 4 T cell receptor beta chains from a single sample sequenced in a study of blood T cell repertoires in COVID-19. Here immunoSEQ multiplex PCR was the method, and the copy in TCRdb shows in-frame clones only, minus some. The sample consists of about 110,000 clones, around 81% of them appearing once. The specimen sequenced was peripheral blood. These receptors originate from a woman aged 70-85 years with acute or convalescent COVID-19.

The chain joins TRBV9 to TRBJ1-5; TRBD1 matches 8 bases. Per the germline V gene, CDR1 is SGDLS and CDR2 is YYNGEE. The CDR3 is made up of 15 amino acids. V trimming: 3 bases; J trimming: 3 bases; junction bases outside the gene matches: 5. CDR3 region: CASSAADRDNQPQHF. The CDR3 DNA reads TGTGCCAGCAGCGCCGCGGACAGGGACAATCAGCCCCAGCATTTT.

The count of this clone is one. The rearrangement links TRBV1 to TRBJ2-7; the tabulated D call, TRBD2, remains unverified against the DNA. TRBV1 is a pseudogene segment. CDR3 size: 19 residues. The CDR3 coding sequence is TGCACCAGCAGCCAAGCCCCCCGCGGTCTAGCGGGGTATTCCTACGAGCAGTACGTC. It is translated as CTSSQAPRGLAGYSYEQYV.

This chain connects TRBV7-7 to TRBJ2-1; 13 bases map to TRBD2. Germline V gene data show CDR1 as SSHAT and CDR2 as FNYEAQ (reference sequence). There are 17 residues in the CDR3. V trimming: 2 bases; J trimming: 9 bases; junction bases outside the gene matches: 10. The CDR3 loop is CASSLHPGLAGVGEQFF. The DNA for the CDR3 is TGTGCCAGCAGCTTACACCCCGGACTAGCGGGAGTAGGTGAGCAGTTCTTC.

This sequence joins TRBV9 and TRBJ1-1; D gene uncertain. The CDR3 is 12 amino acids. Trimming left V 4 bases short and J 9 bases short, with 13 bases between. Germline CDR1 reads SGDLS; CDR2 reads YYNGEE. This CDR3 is CASSPGSAKAFF. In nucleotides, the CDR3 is TGTGCCAGCAGCCCGGGGTCGGCCAAAGCTTTCTTT.